The T cell receptor (beta chain) described here comes from a study of CD8 T cells in Susac syndrome. With random hexamers, reverse transcription was performed on about 0.45 to 1 ug of RNA. MiXCR, applied by TCRdb to the immunoSEQ multiplex PCR reads, yields one record per CDR3 protein. The repertoire holds 45,000 to 60,000 distinct CDR3 sequences, with 90% to 95% as singletons. The CDR3 sequence is 14 residues long. Germline CDR1 KGHSH, CDR2 LQKENI. V dropped 0 bases and J dropped 5 bases, with 11 bases sitting between them. This chain links TRBV18 with TRBJ2-7; no definite D call. The receptor was derived from a human donor in good health. The sample consisted of CD8+ T cells from PBMCs. CDR3 region: CASSPPLGRNEQYF. The DNA of the CDR3 is TGTGCCAGCTCACCACCCCTAGGACGCAACGAGCAGTACTTC.